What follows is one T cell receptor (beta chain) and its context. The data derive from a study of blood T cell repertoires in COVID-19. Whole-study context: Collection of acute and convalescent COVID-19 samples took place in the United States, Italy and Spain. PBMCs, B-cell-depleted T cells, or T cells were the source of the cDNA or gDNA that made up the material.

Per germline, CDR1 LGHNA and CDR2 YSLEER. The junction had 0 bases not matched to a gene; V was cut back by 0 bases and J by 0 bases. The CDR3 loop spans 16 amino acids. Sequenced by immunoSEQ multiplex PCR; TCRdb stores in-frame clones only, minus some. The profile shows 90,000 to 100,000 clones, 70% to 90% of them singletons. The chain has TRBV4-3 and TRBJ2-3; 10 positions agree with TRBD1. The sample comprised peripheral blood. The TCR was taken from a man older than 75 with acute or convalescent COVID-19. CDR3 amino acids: CASSQEDRGSTDTQYF. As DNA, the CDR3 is TGCGCCAGCAGCCAAGAGGACAGGGGGAGCACAGATACGCAGTATTTT.